This TCR beta chain appears in the sequencing data of a study of T cell repertoires in cytomegalovirus infection (dated by TCRdb to the late 2010s). At the level of the whole study: Donor HLA type was relevant to the analysis, because carriage of CMV infection together with the matching HLA type was indicated by public TCR beta signatures. Study-level results and caveats: In both this cohort and an independent cohort of approximately 350 donors, the cumulative frequency of public TCR beta family members distinguished carriers of CMV infection plus the relevant HLA type. The ex vivo response was dominated by HLA-C-restricted CMV-specific TCR beta clonotypes, which also provided the single most frequent clonotype in two of eight donors.

Sequencing was performed on an Illumina HiSeq 1500. The public reads were quality trimmed at Q25 with fastp and then assembled into clones with MiXCR by TCRdb, keeping productive beta chains. Identical CDR3 proteins give one entry, which carries the most common genes and DNA. Present in this sample are more than 250,000 distinct CDR3 sequences, roughly an eighth of which were seen just once. Of the sample, about 10% falls within the top ten clones. This clonotype was found a few times. Its antigen has not been determined. It has no much larger one-base neighbor in the sample; base qualities were not kept. The origin of this receptor is a human donor in good health (CMV status not recorded). Some clones in this sample may be carry-over from other donors' samples. Material: PBMCs.

The DNA reads TGTGCCATCAGTCCAGACCCGGGAGGGCCGGGGGAGCAGTACTTC. Its protein is CAISPDPGGPGEQYF. The V gene is TRBV10-3 and the J gene is TRBJ2-7; a stretch of 8 junction bases matches TRBD2. From the cysteine through the phenylalanine, the CDR3 covers 15 amino acids. The DNA shown is the 45-base CDR3, in frame from base 1. V loses 5 bases at its end and J loses 7 bases; junction bases beyond the gene matches: 13. In the germline V gene, CDR1 corresponds to ENHRY and CDR2 to SYGVKD.